These T cell receptor beta chains were read from a single sample in a study of blood T cell repertoires in COVID-19. The data were produced by immunoSEQ multiplex PCR, yet TCRdb's version contains in-frame clones alone and is incomplete. The repertoire holds some 180,000 clones, around 85% seen once, with 6.5% to 9% in the top ten. The sequenced sample consisted of peripheral blood. Receptors originate from a woman in her sixties with acute or convalescent COVID-19. CDR3s leave out the opening cysteine and the closing phenylalanine or tryptophan. The order of the fields is V gene, CDR3 protein.

V: TRBV5-1; CDR3: ASRVTGGSGNTIY
V: TRBV24-1; CDR3: ATGQLYNEQF
V: TRBV30; CDR3: AWSQYTINEKLF
V: TRBV5-8; CDR3: ASSLRTGLHQPQH
V: TRBV19; CDR3: ASSRLGQPNSPLH
V: TRBV27; CDR3: ASSRFNTGELF
V: TRBV6-6; CDR3: ASRSPRGGGYGYT
V: TRBV5-8; CDR3: ASSGRGRETQY
V: TRBV5-1; CDR3: ASSLFTTDTQY
V: TRBV7-9; CDR3: ASRPTGSGNTIY
V: TRBV10-3; CDR3: AISGTPGQGSQETQY
V: TRBV2; CDR3: ASSRSRTGGNYYGYT
V: TRBV19; CDR3: ASIGGAAPYNEQF
V: TRBV13; CDR3: ASSPPGQGNEQY
V: TRBV9; CDR3: ASSVAAGGLGTDTQY
V: TRBV28; CDR3: ASRLTGAKEKLF
V: TRBV11-1; CDR3: ASSLDRGTDTQY
V: TRBV5-5; CDR3: ASSLAGVGNQPQH
V: TRBV5-1; CDR3: ASSLAGTDLNTEAF
V: TRBV11-3; CDR3: ASSLASGHSKTYSNQPQH
V: TRBV4-2; CDR3: ASSQADRVQETQY
V: TRBV20-1; CDR3: SATELAGGVGNEQF
V: TRBV4-1; CDR3: ASSHWAHEQF
V: TRBV2; CDR3: ASTHGLGRAADTQY
V: TRBV19; CDR3: ASSKFDGQGSGYT
V: TRBV30; CDR3: AWSPPGISSGNTIY
V: TRBV7-9; CDR3: ASSRGPSEQF
V: TRBV7-9; CDR3: ASSSGLLLYGYT
V: TRBV18; CDR3: ASSPLPATWDTEAF